Listed here are 18 T cell receptor beta chains from one sample, sequenced in a study of blood T cell repertoires in COVID-19. Data came from immunoSEQ multiplex PCR; TCRdb stores just in-frame clones and leaves some out. The repertoire holds roughly 160,000 clones, with 84% as singletons. Sequencing was done on a sample of peripheral blood. The receptors originated from an elderly woman with COVID-19, enrolled during active disease.

The CDR3 loop is CASSLLGSQPQHF. DNA for the CDR3: TGCGCCAGCAGCTTGCTCGGTAGTCAGCCCCAGCATTTT. V gene TRBV5-1 combines with J gene TRBJ1-5; D gene uncertain. Germline V gives CDR1 SGHRS, CDR2 YFSETQ. The V end lost 1 base, the J end lost 6 bases, and 8 bases lay between the germline ends. The CDR3 sequence is 13 residues long.

The CDR3 DNA follows: TGTGCCGTCCTCCCCGGAGGGTTCGGAGGAGATACGCAGTATTTT. Protein sequence: CAVLPGGFGGDTQYF. The rearrangement joins TRBV6-5 to TRBJ2-3, with D tentatively TRBD2 (6 bases). Germline V gene sequence: CDR1 MNHEY, CDR2 SVGAGI. Trimming pared 11 bases from V and 5 bases from J, leaving 23 bases between. This CDR3 comprises 15 residues.

The rearrangement uses TRBV18 and TRBJ2-4; 12 nucleotides agree with TRBD2. The CDR3 is 18 residues long. Germline trimming cut 3 bases from V and 0 bases from J; bases unmatched to any gene: 6. The germline CDR1 and CDR2 sequences are KGHSH and LQKENI. CDR3 amino acids: CASSPALAGGQAKNIQYF. In nucleotides, the CDR3 is TGTGCCAGCTCACCGGCGCTAGCGGGGGGGCAAGCCAAAAACATTCAGTACTTC.

The chain is built from TRBV29-1 and TRBJ2-1; D gene ambiguous. The germline gives CDR1 SQVTM, CDR2 ANQGSEA. V was clipped by 3 bases and J by 0 bases, with 6 bases between them. The CDR3 loop spans 13 amino acids. The CDR3 bases are TGCAGCGTTGACAGTACCTCCTACAATGAGCAGTTCTTC. Residues: CSVDSTSYNEQFF.

The sample holds one count of this clone. The CDR3 here is CASSLEGTAAEKLFF. The CDR3 bases are TGCGCCAGCAGCTTGGAGGGGACAGCCGCGGAAAAACTGTTTTTT. This rearrangement joins TRBV5-1 to TRBJ1-4; TRBD1 matches 7 bases. The CDR3 is 15 residues long. The germline V gene encodes CDR1 SGHRS and CDR2 YFSETQ. After removal of 0 bases from V and 8 bases from J, the junction contained 7 bases not matched to a gene. The variable domain in full, with the rest retrieved from reference TRBV5-1 and TRBJ1-4, is KAGVTQTPRYLIKTRGQQVTLSCSPISGHRSVSWYQQTPGQGLQFLFEYFSETQRNKGNFPGRFSGRQFSNSRSEMNVSTLELGDSALYLCASSLEGTAAEKLFFGSGTQLSVL.

This clone showed up just once. This chain uses TRBV18 with TRBJ2-7; 9 bases map to TRBD2. The V and J ends lost 2 bases and 3 bases, in that order; junction bases with no gene match: 11. CDR3 size: 17 residues. Germline CDR1 is KGHSH and CDR2 is LQKENI. CDR3 region: CASSPDLGLADNYEQYF. CDR3 sequence (DNA): TGTGCCAGCTCACCAGACTTGGGACTAGCTGATAACTACGAGCAGTACTTC.

This chain links TRBV7-2 with TRBJ2-3, with D perhaps matching TRBD1 (6 bases). The V end lost 2 bases, the J end lost 8 bases, and 14 bases lay between the germline ends. CDR3 size: 14 residues. The V gene's germline CDR1 is SGHTA and CDR2 FQGNSA. CDR3 DNA: TGTGCCAGCAGCTTATCGCAGGGGCTGGGTACGCAGTATTTT. Translation gives CASSLSQGLGTQYF. The variable domain in full, with the rest retrieved from reference TRBV7-2 and TRBJ2-3, is GAGVSQSPSNKVTEKGKDVELRCDPISGHTALYWYRQSLGQGLEFLIYFQGNSAPDKSGLPSDRFSAERTGGSVSTLTIQRTQQEDSAVYLCASSLSQGLGTQYFGPGTRLTVL.

This chain joins TRBV7-9 and TRBJ1-2, with 7 positions matching TRBD1. Germline V CDR1 and CDR2: SEHNR, FQNEAQ (reference sequence). J gave up 2 bases and V 2 bases, and 5 bases lay outside the gene matches. The CDR3 length is 15 residues. The CDR3 loop is CASSLLGTANYGYTF. DNA for the CDR3: TGTGCCAGCAGCTTACTGGGGACAGCCAACTATGGCTACACCTTC. The variable domain in full, completed from reference TRBV7-9 and TRBJ1-2, reads DTGVSQNPRHKITKRGQNVTFRCDPISEHNRLYWYRQTLGQGPEFLTYFQNEAQLEKSRLLSDRFSAERPKGSFSTLEIQRTEQGDSAMYLCASSLLGTANYGYTFGSGTRLTVV.

The CDR3 DNA follows: TGCAGTGCTAGTAGGGGCGCGGGAGAGACAGAGACCCAGTACTTC. This encodes CSASRGAGETETQYF. This chain uses TRBV20-1 with TRBJ2-5; 7 bases are shared with TRBD2. Per the germline V gene, CDR1 is DFQATT and CDR2 is SNEGSKA (reference sequence). There are 15 residues in the CDR3. J lost 4 bases, V lost 3 bases, and 11 bases had no gene match.

This sequence joins TRBV6-2 or TRBV6-3 and TRBJ1-2; 7 bases are a match to TRBD1. The germline CDR1 and CDR2 sequences are MNHEY and SVGEGT. The CDR3 length is 16 residues. Losses at the gene ends were 2 bases for V and 0 bases for J; bases not matched to a gene: 6. In DNA, the CDR3 is TGTGCCAGCAGTTACCGACAGGGAGAGGCTAACTATGGCTACACCTTC. Amino acids: CASSYRQGEANYGYTF.

This rearrangement joins TRBV7-9 to TRBJ2-5; the match to TRBD1 covers 7 bases. CDR1 and CDR2 from the germline V gene are SEHNR and FQNEAQ (reference sequence). This CDR3 region has 14 residues. J gave up 7 bases and V 5 bases, and 10 bases lay outside the gene matches. The CDR3, as DNA: TGTGCCAGCAGCCCTACAGGGGCCCACCGGACCCAGTACTTC. Amino acids: CASSPTGAHRTQYF.

J is TRBJ2-6 and V is TRBV7-6, with 8 bases lining up with TRBD2. The germline gives CDR1 SGHVS, CDR2 FNYEAQ. The length of the CDR3 is 19 residues. The J segment lost 0 bases and the V segment lost 4 bases, leaving 11 bases of the junction unmatched. Here the CDR3 reads CASSSPGGTRISGANVLTF. CDR3 DNA: TGTGCCAGCAGCTCCCCGGGGGGGACACGGATCTCTGGGGCCAACGTCCTGACTTTC. The full variable domain, rest sourced from reference TRBV7-6 and TRBJ2-6, is GAGVSQSPRYKVTKRGQDVALRCDPISGHVSLYWYRQALGQGPEFLTYFNYEAQQDKSGLPNDRFSAERPEGSISTLTIQRTEQRDSAMYRCASSSPGGTRISGANVLTFGAGSRLTVL.

CDR3 region: CATTLTSGQETQYF. The CDR3 region has the DNA TGTGCCACCACCTTGACTAGCGGACAAGAGACCCAGTACTTC. The chain employs TRBV24-1 and TRBJ2-5; 9 nucleotides line up with TRBD2. V lost 8 bases, J lost 2 bases, and 5 bases stayed unmatched. The V gene's germline CDR1 is KGHDR and CDR2 SFDVKD. The CDR3 has 14 amino acids.

This rearrangement joins TRBV6-6 to TRBJ2-5; perhaps TRBD2 as D (7 bases). The CDR3 consists of 12 residues. Trimming removed 5 bases at V and 13 bases at J, with 17 bases between. Looked up from germline, CDR1 is MNHNY and CDR2 is SVGAGI (reference sequence). The DNA of the CDR3 is TGTGCCAGCAGTATGAACGGGGGGCTTGTGTACTTC. Translation gives CASSMNGGLVYF.

The chain recombines TRBV7-2 with TRBJ2-3; D gene ambiguous. The V end lost 6 bases, the J end lost 6 bases, and 19 bases lay between the germline ends. The CDR3 extends over 15 amino acids. The germline V gene encodes CDR1 SGHTA and CDR2 FQGNSA. The CDR3 DNA is TGTGCCAGCAGAGCTCTGGGCCCACACACGGATACGCAGTATTTT. Protein: CASRALGPHTDTQYF.

J is TRBJ1-1 and V is TRBV29-1; TRBD1 agrees at 7 bases. The CDR3 contains 11 residues. The germline gives CDR1 SQVTM, CDR2 ANQGSEA. Trimming removed 6 bases from V and 7 bases from J; junction bases left unmatched: 5. The CDR3 here is CSVGTASEAFF. The DNA of the CDR3 is TGCAGCGTCGGGACAGCCAGTGAAGCTTTCTTT.

The CDR3 protein is CASSPGPGQGYGYTF. The CDR3, as DNA: TGTGCCAGCAGTCCGGGCCCGGGACAGGGTTATGGCTACACCTTC. This rearrangement joins TRBV27 to TRBJ1-2, with 9 bases identical to TRBD1. CDR3 size: 15 residues. With 5 bases clipped from V and 5 bases from J, the junction kept 9 bases outside the gene matches. In germline, CDR1 is MNHEY, CDR2 SMNVEV (reference sequence).

This clone came up once. V gene TRBV29-1 combines with J gene TRBJ2-1; a weak D match, TRBD2 (7 bases). This CDR3 contains 15 residues. Trimming stripped 7 bases from V and 2 bases from J, with 18 bases between. Germline V lookup: CDR1 SQVTM, CDR2 ANQGSEA. CDR3 DNA: TGCAGCGCCGCCGGGGGGCAGTTGCCCTACAATGAGCAGTTCTTC. This encodes CSAAGGQLPYNEQFF.